A single sample is the source of the 23 T cell receptor beta chains below, sequenced in a study of cytomegalovirus exposure and HLA in healthy donors (dated by TCRdb to 2015 to 2018). Library preparation was by the immunoSEQ multiplex PCR assay. A mixture of 60 forward primers for TCR Vbeta segments and 13 reverse primers for TCR Jbeta segments was used in the multiplex PCR. TCRdb took this table from immuneACCESS and kept in-frame rearrangements with V and J called. Such tables lack part of the clones; where checked against another copy, unresolved V genes explain under half of the gap, and the rest is unexplained. This sample holds about 59,000 clones; under 90% were observed only once. Under 5% of the sample comes from the top ten. Sequences were obtained from PBMCs. These receptor sequences come from a woman in her thirties or forties in good health and CMV-seronegative.

The chain is built from TRBV6-1 and TRBJ2-1, with D perhaps matching TRBD1 (6 bases). Per the germline V gene, CDR1 is MNHNS and CDR2 is SASEGT. The ends were cut back, 2 bases at V and 0 bases at J, with 8 bases in the middle. This CDR3 is 15 amino acids long. In nucleotides, the CDR3 is TGTGCCAGCAGTGAACAACAGGGCTCCTACAATGAGCAGTTCTTC. Translation gives CASSEQQGSYNEQFF.

The chain uses TRBV28 and TRBJ1-2; 10 nucleotides line up with TRBD1. Trimming took 8 bases from V and 4 from J; bases not matched to a gene: 1. Germline CDR1 and CDR2: MDHEN and SYDVKM. The CDR3 length is 12 residues. The CDR3 sequence is CASGDRGYGYTF. CDR3 bases: TGTGCCAGCGGGGACAGGGGCTATGGCTACACCTTC.

This chain connects TRBV7-8 to TRBJ2-3; 9 bases match TRBD2. The CDR3 has 17 residues. CDR1 is SGHVS, CDR2 FQNEAQ, per germline. V was clipped by 6 bases and J by 5 bases; unmatched bases: 15. Here the CDR3 DNA reads TGTGCCAGCAGTATTACCGCCTTGCTAGCGGGAAAAGATACGCAGTATTTT. Encoded protein: CASSITALLAGKDTQYF.

The chain recombines TRBV2 with TRBJ1-2, with TRBD1 matching 7 bases. The CDR3 length is 14 residues. V trimming: 3 bases; J trimming: 3 bases; junction bases outside the gene matches: 4. Germline V gives CDR1 SNHLY, CDR2 FYNNEI. The DNA of the CDR3 is TGTGCCAGCAGTGATACAGGGGTGGACTATGGCTACACCTTC. It encodes CASSDTGVDYGYTF. The full variable domain, in which reference TRBV2 and TRBJ1-2 provide the parts outside the CDR3, is EPEVTQTPSHQVTQMGQEVILRCVPISNHLYFYWYRQILGQKVEFLVSFYNNEISEKSEIFDDQFSVERPDGSNFTLKIRSTKLEDSAMYFCASSDTGVDYGYTFGSGTRLTVV.

The chain joins TRBV9 to TRBJ2-7; D not certain. The CDR3 has 14 amino acids. Trimming removed 5 bases from V and 0 bases from J, with 12 bases in between. The germline gives CDR1 SGDLS, CDR2 YYNGEE. The CDR3 sequence: CASRSAESSYEQYF. The CDR3 DNA reads as TGTGCCAGCAGGTCGGCGGAATCCTCCTACGAGCAGTACTTC.

This rearrangement joins TRBV6-5 to TRBJ2-7; TRBD1 might be the D (6 bases). The ends were cut back, 8 bases at V and 2 bases at J, with 13 bases in the middle. Per germline, CDR1 MNHEY and CDR2 SVGAGI. This CDR3 spans 13 amino acids. The CDR3: CASQQGTPYEQYF. The CDR3 region has the DNA TGTGCCAGCCAACAGGGAACCCCCTACGAGCAGTACTTC.

The V call is TRBV5-1, the J call TRBJ2-1, with D perhaps matching TRBD2 (5 bases). Looked up from germline, CDR1 is SGHRS and CDR2 is YFSETQ. The CDR3 covers 14 residues. V lost 0 bases, J lost 5 bases, and 9 bases lay in between. CDR3 coding DNA: TGCGCCAGCAGCTTGGCAGAGAGGGACAATGAGCAGTTCTTC. The encoded protein is CASSLAERDNEQFF.

The chain employs TRBV4-1 and TRBJ1-5; 8 bases align to TRBD1. The CDR3 has 18 residues. The V gene end was trimmed by 1 base and the J gene end by 2 bases; junction bases not matched to a gene: 10. The V gene's germline CDR1 is MGHRA and CDR2 YSYEKL. The CDR3 coding sequence is TGCGCCAGCAGCCAAGCCGGACAGGGTATTCGTGGCAATCAGCCCCAGCATTTT. It codes for CASSQAGQGIRGNQPQHF.

The chain carries TRBV28 and TRBJ2-7; D unclear. The germline V gene has CDR1 MDHEN and CDR2 SYDVKM. The ends were cut back, 4 bases at V and 0 bases at J, with 16 bases in the middle. This CDR3 is 16 amino acids long. CDR3 region: CASSSSPGGLSYEQYF. In nucleotides, the CDR3 is TGTGCCAGCAGTTCCTCCCCAGGTGGGCTCTCCTACGAGCAGTACTTC.

J is TRBJ1-1 and V is TRBV27; 7 bases are shared with TRBD1. CDR3 size: 16 residues. After removal of 5 bases from V and 11 bases from J, the junction contained 20 bases not matched to a gene. From germline, CDR1 is MNHEY and CDR2 SMNVEV (reference sequence). DNA of the CDR3: TGTGCCAGCAGTCAGGGGGGAGACAGGTATCTGGTGGAGGCTTTCTTT. Translated, it gives CASSQGGDRYLVEAFF.

V usage is TRBV5-4 and J usage is TRBJ2-7, with D possibly TRBD2 on 5 matching bases. The germline V gene has CDR1 SGHNT and CDR2 YYREEE (reference sequence). V lost 6 bases to trimming and J lost 0 bases, with 13 bases between them. The CDR3 is 14 residues long. CDR3 amino acids: CASNPGGSSYEQYF. The CDR3 region has the DNA TGTGCCAGCAACCCTGGTGGGAGCTCCTACGAGCAGTACTTC.

This clone was detected only a few times. This chain uses TRBV9 with TRBJ2-5; 8 nucleotides match TRBD2. The CDR3 runs 15 residues. V lost 1 base, J lost 4 bases, and 6 bases stayed unmatched. Germline loops: CDR1 SGDLS, CDR2 YYNGEE. CDR3 DNA sequence: TGTGCCAGCAGCGTATTTGACGGGAGGGGAGAGACCCAGTACTTC. This sequence encodes CASSVFDGRGETQYF.

V gene TRBV6-1 combines with J gene TRBJ1-5; 7 bases fit TRBD1. With 4 bases clipped from V and 4 bases from J, the junction kept 7 bases outside the gene matches. This CDR3 is built from 15 residues. Germline V gene lookup returns CDR1 MNHNS and CDR2 SASEGT. The CDR3 loop reads CASSVQGRWNQPQHF. The CDR3 coding sequence is TGTGCCAGCAGTGTACAGGGGAGGTGGAATCAGCCCCAGCATTTT.

This clone showed up just once. This chain joins TRBV30 and TRBJ2-1, with TRBD2 matching over 8 bases. Trimming at V came to 2 bases and at J to 0 bases, leaving 3 bases not matched to a gene. There are 15 residues in the CDR3. CDR1 and CDR2 (germline): GTSNPN, SVGIG (reference sequence). CDR3 sequence (DNA): TGTGCCTGGAGTTACGGGACTAGCTCCTACAATGAGCAGTTCTTC. Its translation: CAWSYGTSSYNEQFF.

The rearrangement links TRBV11-2 to TRBJ2-7; the match to TRBD1 covers 7 bases. The V and J ends lost 1 base and 6 bases, in that order; junction bases with no gene match: 12. The CDR3 runs to 16 residues. The V gene's germline CDR1 is SGHAT and CDR2 FQNNGV. For the CDR3, the DNA is TGTGCCAGCAGCTTAGGGCAGGGGGTTTTAAGTTCCGAGCAGTACTTC. Its protein product is CASSLGQGVLSSEQYF.

The chain uses TRBV10-3 and TRBJ2-1, with D possibly TRBD1 on 6 matching bases. This CDR3 is built from 15 residues. Germline V gene lookup returns CDR1 ENHRY and CDR2 SYGVKD. The V and J ends lost 2 bases and 6 bases respectively, with 14 bases between them. The CDR3 loop is CAISEASRGVNEQFF. The CDR3 coding sequence is TGTGCCATCAGTGAGGCTAGCAGGGGAGTCAATGAGCAGTTCTTC.

In DNA, the CDR3 is TGTGCCAGCAGCTTGGGGGCGGGAAATACACAAGAGACCCAGTACTTC. Protein product: CASSLGAGNTQETQYF. The rearrangement joins TRBV5-4 to TRBJ2-5, with D possibly being TRBD2 (6 bases). V gave up 0 bases and J gave up 2 bases, with 14 bases separating them. Germline loops: CDR1 SGHNT, CDR2 YYREEE (reference sequence). The CDR3 contains 16 residues.

The chain's CDR3 is CASSQGTDSGNTIYF. The DNA of the CDR3 is TGCGCCAGCAGCCAAGGGACAGACTCTGGAAACACCATATATTTT. The chain links TRBV4-3 to TRBJ1-3; D is possibly TRBD1 (6 bases). CDR1 LGHNA and CDR2 YSLEER come from the germline V gene. The CDR3 is 15 residues long. V was trimmed by 1 base and J by 0 bases, leaving 7 bases between them.

This clone was counted a single time. The genes are TRBV5-5 and TRBJ2-1; 8 bases match TRBD2. Per the germline V gene, CDR1 is SGHKS and CDR2 is YYEKEE (reference sequence). V shed 0 bases, J shed 6 bases, and the junction held 5 bases outside the gene matches. This CDR3 contains 15 residues. The CDR3: CASSLELAGINEQFF. The CDR3 DNA is TGTGCCAGCAGCTTGGAGCTAGCGGGTATCAATGAGCAGTTCTTC. Full variable domain (outside the CDR3, taken from reference TRBV5-5 and TRBJ2-1): DAGVTQSPTHLIKTRGQQVTLRCSPISGHKSVSWYQQVLGQGPQFIFQYYEKEERGRGNFPDRFSARQFPNYSSELNVNALLLGDSALYLCASSLELAGINEQFFGPGTRLTVL.

The chain has TRBV30 and TRBJ1-1, with D unclear. With 2 bases removed from V and 4 bases from J, the gap between germline ends came to 11 bases. Germline assignment: CDR1 GTSNPN and CDR2 SVGIG (reference sequence). The CDR3 has 13 amino acids. The CDR3 coding sequence is TGTGCCTGGAGTTCCTCGACGGGCACTGAAGCTTTCTTT. Translating gives CAWSSSTGTEAFF. Full variable domain (missing parts from reference TRBV30 and TRBJ1-1): SQTIHQWPATLVQPVGSPLSLECTVEGTSNPNLYWYRQAAGRGLQLLFYSVGIGQISSEVPQNLSASRPQDRQFILSSKKLLLSDSGFYLCAWSSSTGTEAFFGQGTRLTVV.

The chain carries TRBV10-2 and TRBJ1-5; D unresolved. This CDR3 has 15 residues. V lost 6 bases and J lost 0, with 12 bases in between. Germline V gives CDR1 WSHSY, CDR2 SAAADI. CDR3 in amino acids: CASSATTYSNQPQHF. The CDR3 region has the DNA TGCGCCAGCAGCGCTACGACTTATAGCAATCAGCCCCAGCATTTT.

The chain joins TRBV25-1 to TRBJ1-2; the match to TRBD1 covers 8 bases. The CDR3 has 14 amino acids. V shed 6 bases, J shed 4 bases, and the junction held 7 bases outside the gene matches. The germline gives CDR1 MGHDK, CDR2 SYGVNS. The CDR3 DNA sequence: TGTGCCAGCAGGGACAGGGAACCCCCCTATGGCTACACCTTC. Translated, it gives CASRDREPPYGYTF.

The chain joins TRBV9 to TRBJ2-3; 9 bases match TRBD2. This CDR3 is 17 amino acids long. V trimming: 5 bases; J trimming: 4 bases; junction bases outside the gene matches: 14. In germline, CDR1 is SGDLS, CDR2 YYNGEE. The CDR3 here is CASSYLVVAGAPDTQYF. The CDR3 coding sequence is TGTGCCAGCAGTTACCTGGTGGTAGCGGGAGCGCCAGATACGCAGTATTTT.